One sample yielded the 18 T cell receptor beta chains listed below, sequenced in a study of molecular identifiers for immune sequencing clone quantification. TCRdb reanalysed the PCR reads using MiXCR and keeps one entry per CDR3 protein. The sample has 300,000 to 350,000 distinct CDR3 sequences; around 21% are singletons. Sequenced sample: naive CD8+ T cells from blood, with Jurkat cell RNA spiked in. Subset meaning: FACS-sorted CD8+CD4-CCR7+CD45RA+ naive T cells. These receptor sequences come from a human donor in good health. Some libraries in this study had Jurkat cell RNA spiked in.

With respect to this clonotype: A clone one base away is much larger, so this may be a read error. The chain recombines TRBV6-1 with TRBJ2-2; D is unclear. Germline V gene lookup returns CDR1 MNHNS and CDR2 SASEGT. V was cut by 3 bases and J by 4 bases, with 12 bases left in between. This CDR3 spans 15 amino acids. The CDR3 sequence is CASSEISQSTGELFF. The CDR3 DNA is TGTGCCAGCAGTGAGATTAGCCAGAGCACCGGGGAGCTGTTTTTT.

The sample holds one count of this clonotype. This clone may be a read error of a much larger clone one base away. The V and J genes are TRBV28 and TRBJ2-2; no clear D gene. V lost 3 bases and J lost 2, with 7 bases in between. CDR1 is MDHEN and CDR2 is SYDVKM in the germline V gene. This CDR3 comprises 14 residues. The CDR3 region has the DNA TGTGCCAGCAGTTTGCGCACAAACACCGGGGAGCTGTTTTTT. This codes for CASSLRTNTGELFF.

This clonotype has at least ten counts. The CDR3, as DNA: TGTGCCAGTAGTATGCGGGACGGACTTTCAGGCTACACCTTC. Translating gives CASSMRDGLSGYTF. This chain links TRBV19 with TRBJ1-2, with TRBD1 as a possible D gene (5 bases). The germline CDR1 and CDR2 sequences are LNHDA and SQIVND (reference sequence). The CDR3 is 14 residues long. V gave up 3 bases and J gave up 8 bases, with 16 bases separating them.

This clonotype was detected many times. The chain links TRBV2 to TRBJ1-1; tentatively, D is TRBD1 (5 bases). CDR3 length equals 12 residues. V lost 10 bases to trimming and J lost 0 bases, with 9 bases between them. Germline V gene data show CDR1 as SNHLY and CDR2 as FYNNEI. CDR3 sequence: CAIGQMNTEAFF. The CDR3 nucleotides are TGTGCCATCGGACAAATGAACACTGAAGCTTTCTTT.

Worth noting for this clonotype: Given a much more abundant clone one base away, this may be a read error. V and J are TRBV10-3 and TRBJ2-5, with 8 bases that match TRBD2. V shed 7 bases, J shed 4 bases, and the junction held 8 bases outside the gene matches. The CDR3 sequence is 14 residues long. CDR1 is ENHRY and CDR2 is SYGVKD in the germline V gene. The CDR3: CAIKQAGARETQYF. In nucleotides, the CDR3 is TGTGCCATCAAGCAAGCGGGGGCCCGAGAGACCCAGTACTTC.

This clonotype was observed at least ten times. The chain has TRBV12-5 and TRBJ2-5, with a weak D call TRBD2 (6 bases). Germline V gene sequence: CDR1 LGHNT, CDR2 FRNRAP. The germline V and J ends were trimmed by 1 base and 0 bases, with 12 bases remaining between them. The CDR3 is 16 amino acids. DNA of the CDR3: TGTGCTAGTGGTTTGGACGTCGCGGGGAACCAAGAGACCCAGTACTTC. As protein: CASGLDVAGNQETQYF.

This clonotype has only one observation. A much larger clone lies one base from this, so it may be a read error. The chain recombines TRBV29-1 with TRBJ2-7, with a tentative D call TRBD1 (5 bases). Germline CDR1 SQVTM, CDR2 ANQGSEA. The CDR3 consists of 10 residues. Trimming took off 6 bases at V and 5 bases at J, with 8 bases between the two ends. The CDR3 loop is CSVIQDEQYF. DNA of the CDR3: TGCAGCGTGATACAGGACGAGCAGTACTTC.

In its sample, this clonotype was seen many times. This chain joins TRBV2 and TRBJ1-3; maybe TRBD1 (5 bases). Trimming shortened V by 6 bases and J by 0 bases, and 9 bases separated the two germline ends. Germline CDR1 is SNHLY and CDR2 is FYNNEI. The CDR3 covers 14 residues. CDR3 protein: CASRDTYSGNTIYF. CDR3 bases: TGTGCCAGCAGGGACACGTACTCTGGAAACACCATATATTTT.

This clonotype was detected only a few times. The V and J genes are TRBV4-3 and TRBJ2-7; no definite D call. Germline-derived CDR1 and CDR2 are LGHNA and YSLEER. V was cut by 0 bases and J by 0 bases, with 18 bases left in between. The CDR3 contains 18 residues. The CDR3 here is CASSQDVGGRTISYEQYF. As DNA, the CDR3 is TGCGCCAGCAGCCAAGATGTCGGCGGCCGTACGATCTCCTACGAGCAGTACTTC.

This clonotype has ten or more counts. The chain joins TRBV6-2 or TRBV6-3 to TRBJ1-4; D gene uncertain. The CDR3 totals 13 residues. Trimming left V 2 bases short and J 8 bases short, with 9 bases between. The germline V gene encodes CDR1 MNHEY and CDR2 SVGEGT. For the CDR3, the DNA is TGTGCCAGCAGTTACGGTCCGGGCGAAAAACTGTTTTTT. This sequence encodes CASSYGPGEKLFF.

V and J are TRBV4-3 and TRBJ1-2; TRBD1 matches at 7 bases. V lost 0 bases to trimming and J lost 4 bases; unmatched junction nucleotides: 8. This CDR3 region has 16 residues. CDR1 is LGHNA, CDR2 YSLEER, per germline. The CDR3 sequence is CASSQDYDREIYGYTF. The CDR3 bases are TGCGCCAGCAGCCAAGATTACGACAGGGAAATCTATGGCTACACCTTC.

This clonotype was seen at least ten times. V usage is TRBV25-1 and J usage is TRBJ1-1; D unclear. Germline V lookup: CDR1 MGHDK, CDR2 SYGVNS. The CDR3 length is 11 residues. V was trimmed by 2 bases and J by 7 bases, leaving 5 bases between them. For the CDR3, the DNA is TGTGCCAGCAGTGAAGACAATGAAGCTTTCTTT. Its translation: CASSEDNEAFF. Full variable domain (rest looked up from reference TRBV25-1 and TRBJ1-1): EADIYQTPRYLVIGTGKKITLECSQTMGHDKMYWYQQDPGMELHLIHYSYGVNSTEKGDLSSESTVSRIRTEHFPLTLESARPSHTSQYLCASSEDNEAFFGQGTRLTVV.

This clonotype has a count of ten or more. The V and J genes are TRBV5-1 and TRBJ2-4; 8 nucleotides line up with TRBD1. The CDR3 covers 15 residues. From germline, CDR1 is SGHRS and CDR2 YFSETQ. With V trimmed by 7 bases and J by 1 base, 7 bases remained unmatched. The CDR3 bases are TGCGCCAGCGCCGACCGGGACAGGGCCAAAAACATTCAGTACTTC. Translation gives CASADRDRAKNIQYF.

This clonotype came up a few times. This chain connects TRBV7-9 to TRBJ1-1; TRBD1 aligns across 8 bases. CDR1 and CDR2 from the germline V gene are SEHNR and FQNEAQ (reference sequence). This CDR3 spans 14 amino acids. With V trimmed by 5 bases and J by 5 bases, 7 bases remained unmatched. The CDR3 DNA reads as TGTGCCAGCAGCCCACCCACAGGGGGGACTGAAGCTTTCTTT. Its protein product is CASSPPTGGTEAFF.

Turning to this clonotype: A much larger clone sits a single nucleotide away, making a read error possible. This sequence joins TRBV29-1 and TRBJ2-7, with 9 bases matching TRBD2. Germline values: CDR1 SQVTM, CDR2 ANQGSEA. V dropped 3 bases and J dropped 6; count of bases not matched to a gene: 3. This CDR3 has 12 amino acids. The CDR3 reads CSVEAGGSEQYF. In DNA, the CDR3 is TGCAGCGTTGAGGCGGGGGGGAGCGAGCAGTACTTC.

This clonotype appeared a few times. The V and J genes are TRBV6-2 or TRBV6-3 and TRBJ2-5, with 9 nucleotides matching TRBD2. CDR3 length: 16 residues. Germline-derived CDR1 and CDR2 are MNHEY and SVGEGT. V was clipped by 2 bases and J by 3 bases; unmatched bases: 7. CDR3 bases: TGTGCCAGCAGTTACGCCCTAGCGGGAAATGAAGAGACCCAGTACTTC. Encoded protein: CASSYALAGNEETQYF.

Points on this clonotype: This may arise from a read error, as a much more abundant clone is one base away. CDR3 sequence reads: CASSVGTTGIDTQYF. CDR3 bases: TGTGCCAGCAGCGTCGGGACTACCGGCATAGATACGCAGTATTTT. The chain recombines TRBV9 with TRBJ2-3; 7 positions match TRBD2. This CDR3 has 15 residues. Looked up from germline, CDR1 is SGDLS and CDR2 is YYNGEE. V shed 2 bases, J shed 5 bases, and the junction held 8 bases outside the gene matches.

This clonotype was counted ten times or more. The chain joins TRBV7-2 to TRBJ2-1; TRBD2 might be the D (6 bases). V was clipped by 1 base and J by 8 bases, with 12 bases between them. The CDR3 consists of 14 residues. Per the germline V gene, CDR1 is SGHTA and CDR2 is FQGNSA. CDR3: CASSLEIGGYEQFF. CDR3 DNA: TGTGCCAGCAGCTTAGAAATTGGGGGGTATGAGCAGTTCTTC.